Given below is one T cell receptor beta chain in context. TCRdb's copy holds only in-frame clones and misses some; the assay was immunoSEQ multiplex PCR. The repertoire holds 110,000 or so clones, approximately 83% seen once, with around 4.1% in the top ten. This sample was taken from a study of blood T cell repertoires in COVID-19. This sequence was found in a man in his fifties or sixties with acute or convalescent COVID-19. Sequencing used peripheral blood.

CDR3 coding DNA: TGTGCTAGTGGGGGGGGACAGGGGCATCAAGAGACCCAGTACTTC. Protein sequence: CASGGGQGHQETQYF. The J gene is TRBJ2-5, the V gene TRBV12-5; 10 bases are a match to TRBD1. The CDR3 length is 15 residues. V was pared by 6 bases and J by 2 bases, with 6 bases of the junction left unmatched. From germline, CDR1 is LGHNT and CDR2 FRNRAP.